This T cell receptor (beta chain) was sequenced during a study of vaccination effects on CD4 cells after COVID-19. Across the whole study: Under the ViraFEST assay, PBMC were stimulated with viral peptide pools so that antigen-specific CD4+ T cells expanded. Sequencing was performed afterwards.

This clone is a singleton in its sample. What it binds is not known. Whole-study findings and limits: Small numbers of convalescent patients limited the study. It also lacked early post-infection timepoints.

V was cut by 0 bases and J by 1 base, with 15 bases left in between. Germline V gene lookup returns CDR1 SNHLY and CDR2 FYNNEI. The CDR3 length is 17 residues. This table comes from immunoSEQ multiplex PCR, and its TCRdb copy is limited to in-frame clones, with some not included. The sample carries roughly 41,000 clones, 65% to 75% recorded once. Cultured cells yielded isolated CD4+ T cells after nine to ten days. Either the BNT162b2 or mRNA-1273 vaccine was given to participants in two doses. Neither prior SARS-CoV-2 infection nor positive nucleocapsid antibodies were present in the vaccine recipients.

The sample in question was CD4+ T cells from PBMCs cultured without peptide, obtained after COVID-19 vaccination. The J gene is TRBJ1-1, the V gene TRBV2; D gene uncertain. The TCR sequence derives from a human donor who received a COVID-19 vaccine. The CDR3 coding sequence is TGTGCCAGCAGTGAAGCGCTTCTATGGCGGGGGAACACTGAAGCTTTCTTT. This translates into CASSEALLWRGNTEAFF.